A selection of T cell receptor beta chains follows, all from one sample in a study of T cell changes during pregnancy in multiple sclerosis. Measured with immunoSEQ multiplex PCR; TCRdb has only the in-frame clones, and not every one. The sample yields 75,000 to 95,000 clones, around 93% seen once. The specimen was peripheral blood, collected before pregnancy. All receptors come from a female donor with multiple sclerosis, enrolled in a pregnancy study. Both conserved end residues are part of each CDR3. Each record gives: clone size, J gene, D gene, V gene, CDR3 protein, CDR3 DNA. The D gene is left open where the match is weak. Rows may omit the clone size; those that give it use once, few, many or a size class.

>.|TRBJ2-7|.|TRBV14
CASSQEGRLGEQYF
TGTGCCAGCAGCCAAGAAGGGAGGCTTGGGGAGCAGTACTTC
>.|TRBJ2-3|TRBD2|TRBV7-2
CASSLVVTSGGHSTDTQYF
TGTGCCAGCAGCTTAGTGGTCACTAGCGGGGGCCATAGCACAGATACGCAGTATTTT
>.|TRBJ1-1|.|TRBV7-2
CASSPDRRRTEAFF
TGTGCCAGCAGCCCCGACAGGAGGAGGACTGAAGCTTTCTTT
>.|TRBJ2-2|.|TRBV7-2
CASSLRTANTGELFF
TGTGCCAGCAGCTTACGGACAGCGAACACCGGGGAGCTGTTTTTT
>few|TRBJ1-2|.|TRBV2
CASSDRGYGYTF
TGTGCCAGCAGTGACAGGGGTTATGGCTACACCTTC
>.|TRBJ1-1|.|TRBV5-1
CASSTGGQGTEAFF
TGCGCCAGCAGCACGGGAGGTCAGGGGACTGAAGCTTTCTTT
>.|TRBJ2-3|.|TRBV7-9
CASSPSTSLRADTQYF
TGTGCCAGCAGCCCGTCGACTAGTCTAAGGGCAGATACGCAGTATTTT
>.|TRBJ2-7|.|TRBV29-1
CSVGRRVGTLYEQYF
TGCAGCGTTGGCAGAAGAGTGGGGACATTATACGAGCAGTACTTC
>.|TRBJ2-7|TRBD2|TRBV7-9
CASSPSASGVYEQYF
TGTGCCAGCAGCCCTTCCGCTAGCGGAGTATACGAGCAGTACTTC
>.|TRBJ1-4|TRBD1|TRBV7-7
CASSLGQGAYEKLFF
TGTGCCAGCAGCTTAGGACAGGGAGCCTATGAAAAACTGTTTTTT
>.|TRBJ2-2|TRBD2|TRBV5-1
CASSNGLAGVGVDTGELFF
TGCGCCAGCAGCAACGGACTAGCGGGAGTAGGGGTGGACACCGGGGAGCTGTTTTTT
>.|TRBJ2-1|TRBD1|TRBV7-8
CASSSTGGAINEQFF
TGTGCCAGCAGCTCTACAGGGGGCGCCATCAATGAGCAGTTCTTC
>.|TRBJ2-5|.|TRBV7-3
CASSPGNGETQYF
TGTGCCAGCAGCCCAGGCAACGGAGAGACCCAGTACTTC
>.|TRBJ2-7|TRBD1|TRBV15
CATNPGQGFDYEQYF
TGTGCCACCAACCCGGGACAGGGGTTTGACTACGAGCAGTACTTC
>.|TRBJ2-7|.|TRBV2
CASSEELATEQYF
TGTGCCAGCAGTGAAGAACTAGCCACCGAGCAGTACTTC
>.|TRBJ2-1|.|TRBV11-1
CASSFSGSYNEQFF
TGTGCCAGCAGCTTCAGTGGCTCCTACAATGAGCAGTTCTTC
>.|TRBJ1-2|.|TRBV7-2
CASSKRLGGADYGYTF
TGTGCCAGCAGCAAACGCTTAGGGGGGGCAGACTATGGCTACACCTTC
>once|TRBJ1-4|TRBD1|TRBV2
CASRTLRQGFGEKLFF
TGTGCCAGCAGGACCCTCCGACAGGGATTTGGTGAAAAACTGTTTTTT
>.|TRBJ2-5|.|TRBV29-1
CSVRGYQSGETQYF
TGCAGCGTTAGGGGCTACCAATCGGGTGAGACCCAGTACTTC
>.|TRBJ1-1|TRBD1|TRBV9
CASSSHGQGHTEAFF
TGTGCCAGCAGCTCACACGGACAGGGACACACTGAAGCTTTCTTT
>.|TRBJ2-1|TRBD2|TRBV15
CATAGLAGARSYNEQFF
TGTGCCACCGCGGGACTAGCGGGAGCTAGGTCCTACAATGAGCAGTTCTTC
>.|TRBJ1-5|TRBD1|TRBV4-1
CASSQGDRGLNQPQHF
TGCGCCAGCAGCCAAGGGGACAGGGGCCTCAATCAGCCCCAGCATTTT
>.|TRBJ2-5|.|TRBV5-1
CASSPRGETQYF
TGCGCCAGCAGCCCTAGGGGGGAGACCCAGTACTTC
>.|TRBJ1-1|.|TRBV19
CASSKTVNTEAFF
TGTGCCAGTAGTAAGACAGTGAACACTGAAGCTTTCTTT
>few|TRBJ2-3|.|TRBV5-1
CASSRQGTDTQYF
TGCGCCAGCAGCCGCCAGGGCACAGATACGCAGTATTTT
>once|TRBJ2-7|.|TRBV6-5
CASSSGLISYEQYF
TGTGCCAGCAGTTCTGGCTTGATATCCTACGAGCAGTACTTC
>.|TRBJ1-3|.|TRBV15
CATSRTNDPGNTIYF
TGTGCCACCAGCAGAACAAATGATCCTGGAAACACCATATATTTT
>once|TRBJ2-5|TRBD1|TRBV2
CASSLDRGQETQYF
TGTGCCAGCAGTTTGGACAGGGGCCAAGAGACCCAGTACTTC
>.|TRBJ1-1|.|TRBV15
CATSPLVGAGVTEAFF
TGTGCCACCAGTCCCCTGGTTGGGGCAGGGGTAACTGAAGCTTTCTTT
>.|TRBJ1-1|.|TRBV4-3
CASSRDGLNTEAFF
TGCGCCAGCAGCCGAGACGGGTTGAACACTGAAGCTTTCTTT
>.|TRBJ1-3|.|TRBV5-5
CASSLKQTGQNSGNTIYF
TGTGCCAGCAGCTTGAAACAAACCGGACAGAACTCTGGAAACACCATATATTTT
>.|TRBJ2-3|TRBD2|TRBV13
CASSPGAGGTDTQYF
TGTGCCAGCAGCCCCGGAGCGGGGGGCACAGATACGCAGTATTTT
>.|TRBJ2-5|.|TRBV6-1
CASRATGLETQYF
TGTGCCAGCAGGGCTACAGGGCTAGAGACCCAGTACTTC
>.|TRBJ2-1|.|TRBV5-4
CASSPPLHNEQFF
TGTGCCAGCAGCCCCCCCCTCCACAATGAGCAGTTCTTC
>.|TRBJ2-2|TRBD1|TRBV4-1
CASSPGNDRADDTGELFF
TGCGCCAGCAGCCCCGGGAACGACAGGGCGGACGACACCGGGGAGCTGTTTTTT
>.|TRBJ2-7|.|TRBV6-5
CASRKQGPRTYEQYF
TGTGCCAGCAGGAAACAGGGTCCTCGGACGTACGAGCAGTACTTC
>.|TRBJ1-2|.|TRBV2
CASSGGHLGSYGYTF
TGTGCCAGCAGTGGGGGACATCTTGGCAGCTATGGCTACACCTTC
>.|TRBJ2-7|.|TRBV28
CASRPLPQAGIYEQYF
TGTGCCAGCAGACCCCTCCCTCAGGCCGGGATCTACGAGCAGTACTTC
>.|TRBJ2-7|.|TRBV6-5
CASSYRGEQYF
TGTGCCAGCAGTTACCGAGGCGAGCAGTACTTC
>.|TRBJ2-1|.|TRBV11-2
CASSFLTGSYNEQFF
TGTGCCAGCAGCTTTCTCACAGGCTCCTACAATGAGCAGTTCTTC